The clone carrying this T cell receptor (beta chain) was detected only a few times. Trimming took off 0 bases at V and 8 bases at J, with 9 bases between the two ends. This CDR3 is built from 14 residues. Germline loops: CDR1 SGHRS, CDR2 YFSETQ. The sample belongs to a study of blood T cells in healthy people across ages. A second PCR, run for roughly 7 to 12 cycles, used a sample-barcoded 5' primer plus a J-beta primer mix. TCRdb passed the 5' RACE reads through MiXCR, listing each CDR3 protein once. Of approximately 810,000 distinct CDR3 sequences in the sample, under 40% were seen once. This receptor was identified in a man younger than 35 in good health. Sequenced material: blood. The gene calls are TRBV5-1 and TRBJ1-6; D uncertain. As DNA, the CDR3 is TGCGCCAGCAGCTTGGACCCTCCGGATTCACCCCTCCACTTT. It specifies CASSLDPPDSPLHF.